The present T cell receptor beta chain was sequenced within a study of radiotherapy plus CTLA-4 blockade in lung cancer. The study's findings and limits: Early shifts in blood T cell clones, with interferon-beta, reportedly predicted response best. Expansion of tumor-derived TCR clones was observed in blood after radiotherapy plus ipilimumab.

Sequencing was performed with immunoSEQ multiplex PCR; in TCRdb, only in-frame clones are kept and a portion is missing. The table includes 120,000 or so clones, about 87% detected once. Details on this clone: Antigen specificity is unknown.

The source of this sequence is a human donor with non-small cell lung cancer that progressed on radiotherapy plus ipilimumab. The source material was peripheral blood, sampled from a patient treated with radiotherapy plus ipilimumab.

Here the CDR3 reads CASRRLAATYEQYF. For the CDR3, the DNA is TGTGCCAGCAGGAGACTAGCGGCTACCTACGAGCAGTACTTC. The V call is TRBV2, the J call TRBJ2-7; 9 bases align to TRBD2. The CDR3 is 14 amino acids. Germline trimming cut 6 bases from V and 2 bases from J; bases unmatched to any gene: 5. Germline V gene data show CDR1 as SNHLY and CDR2 as FYNNEI.